This TCR beta chain was identified during a study of blood T cell repertoires in COVID-19. In the original analysis: Researchers report that nucleated cell counts were estimated from reference gene primer amplification. Measured with immunoSEQ multiplex PCR; TCRdb has only the in-frame clones, and not every one. Clonal size and the V and J genes are those of that table, whereas D and trimming came from the DNA. The sample carries a few hundred thousand clones, 70% to 85% recorded once. This CDR3 spans 18 amino acids. Looked up from germline, CDR1 is MGHRA and CDR2 is YSYEKL. V was cut by 0 bases and J by 0 bases, with 15 bases left in between.

The chain combines TRBV4-1 with TRBJ1-3, with TRBD1 as a possible D gene (5 bases). The specimen was peripheral blood. The TCR comes from a woman between 40 and 55 years old who had recovered from COVID-19. CDR3: CASSQDFVQGSSGNTIYF. The CDR3 DNA follows: TGCGCCAGCAGCCAAGATTTCGTGCAGGGCTCCTCTGGAAACACCATATATTTT.